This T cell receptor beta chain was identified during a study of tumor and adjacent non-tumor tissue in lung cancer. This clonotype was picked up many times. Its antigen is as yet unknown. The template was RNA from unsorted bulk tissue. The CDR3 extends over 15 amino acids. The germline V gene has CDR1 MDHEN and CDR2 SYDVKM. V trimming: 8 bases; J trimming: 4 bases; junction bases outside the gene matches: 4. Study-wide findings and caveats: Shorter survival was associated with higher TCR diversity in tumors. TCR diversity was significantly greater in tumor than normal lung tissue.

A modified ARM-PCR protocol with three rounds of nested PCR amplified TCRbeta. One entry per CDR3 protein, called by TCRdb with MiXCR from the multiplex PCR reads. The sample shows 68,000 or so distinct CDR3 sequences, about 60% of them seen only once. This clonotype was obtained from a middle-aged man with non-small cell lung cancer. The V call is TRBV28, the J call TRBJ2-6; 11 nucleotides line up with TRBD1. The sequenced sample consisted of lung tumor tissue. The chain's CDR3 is CASGQGALGANVLTF. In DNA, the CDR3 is TGTGCCAGCGGACAGGGGGCTTTAGGGGCCAACGTCCTGACTTTC.